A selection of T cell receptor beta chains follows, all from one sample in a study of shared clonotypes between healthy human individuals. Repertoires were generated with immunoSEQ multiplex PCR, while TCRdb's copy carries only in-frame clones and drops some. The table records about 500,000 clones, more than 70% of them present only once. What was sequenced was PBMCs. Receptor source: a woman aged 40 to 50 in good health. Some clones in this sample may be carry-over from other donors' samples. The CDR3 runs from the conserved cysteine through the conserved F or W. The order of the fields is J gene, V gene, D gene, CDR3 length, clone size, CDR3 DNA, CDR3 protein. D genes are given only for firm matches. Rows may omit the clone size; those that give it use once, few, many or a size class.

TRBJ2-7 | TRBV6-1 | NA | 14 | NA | TGTGCCAGCACCCTCAGTGGGGGAGTGAACGAGCAGTACTTC | CASTLSGGVNEQYF
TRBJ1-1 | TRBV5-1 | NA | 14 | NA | TGCGCCAGCAGCGCGGGGACGGGGAACACTGAAGCTTTCTTT | CASSAGTGNTEAFF
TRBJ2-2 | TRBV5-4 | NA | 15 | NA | TGTGCCAGCAGAAAGGGGAAGGAAAACACCGGGGAGCTGTTTTTT | CASRKGKENTGELFF
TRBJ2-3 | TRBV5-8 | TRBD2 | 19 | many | TGTGCCAGCAGAATCCCCGGGACTAGCGGGAGGGGCGGCACAGATACGCAGTATTTT | CASRIPGTSGRGGTDTQYF
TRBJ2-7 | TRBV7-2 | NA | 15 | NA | TGTGCCAGCAGCTTAGCTGGCGGGAAATCGACCGAGCAGTACTTC | CASSLAGGKSTEQYF
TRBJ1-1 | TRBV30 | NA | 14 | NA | TGTGCCTGGATCCGACGGGGCAGGAACACTGAAGCTTTCTTT | CAWIRRGRNTEAFF
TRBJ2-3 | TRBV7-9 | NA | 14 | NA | TGTGCCAGCAGCCTAAGGGCAGGGACAGATACGCAGTATTTT | CASSLRAGTDTQYF
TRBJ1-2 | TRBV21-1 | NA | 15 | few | TGTGCCAGCAGCCCGCGGTCGCCCCTAGGCTATGGCTACACCTTC | CASSPRSPLGYGYTF
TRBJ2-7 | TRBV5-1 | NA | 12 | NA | TGCGCCAGCAGCTTGAGGGAGGGGGTGAAGTACTTC | CASSLREGVKYF
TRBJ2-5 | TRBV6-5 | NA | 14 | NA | TGTGCCAGCAGTCCGACCTCCTACGGCGGGACCCAGTACTTC | CASSPTSYGGTQYF
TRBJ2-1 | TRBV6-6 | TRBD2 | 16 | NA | TGTGCCAGCAGCCCATATAGCGGGAGGTTCGGGGGTGAGCAGTTCTTC | CASSPYSGRFGGEQFF
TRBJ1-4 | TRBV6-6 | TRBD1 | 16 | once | TGTGCCAGCAGTTCCACGCAGACAGGGGGAGGGGAAAAACTGTTTTTT | CASSSTQTGGGEKLFF
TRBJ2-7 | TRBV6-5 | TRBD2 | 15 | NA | TGTGCCAGCAGTTACAAAGGACTAGCGGGTGACGAGCAGTACTTC | CASSYKGLAGDEQYF
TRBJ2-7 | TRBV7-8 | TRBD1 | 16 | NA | TGTGCCAGCAGCACCCTGACGGGACAGGGTTCGTACGAGCAGTACTTC | CASSTLTGQGSYEQYF
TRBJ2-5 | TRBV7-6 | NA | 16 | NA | TGTGCCAGCAGCTTGAGAGGCGGGGGCGAAGGAGAGACCCAGTACTTC | CASSLRGGGEGETQYF
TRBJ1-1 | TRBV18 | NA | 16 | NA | TGTGCCAGCTCACCCCCCTCCCTTGCTGGTAGCACTGAAGCTTTCTTT | CASSPPSLAGSTEAFF
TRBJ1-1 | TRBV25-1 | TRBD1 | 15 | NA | TGTGCCAGCAGTGCGACAGGGAGGGCGAACACTGAAGCTTTCTTT | CASSATGRANTEAFF
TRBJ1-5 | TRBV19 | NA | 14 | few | TGTGCCAGTAGTAGCGGTCCTCTTAATCAGCCCCAGCATTTT | CASSSGPLNQPQHF
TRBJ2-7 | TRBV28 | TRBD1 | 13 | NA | TGTGCCAGCAGTCTCGACAGGGCCTACGAGCAGTACTTC | CASSLDRAYEQYF
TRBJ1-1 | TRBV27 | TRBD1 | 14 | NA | TGTGCCAGCACCAAGGACAGGGTGGCCACTGAAGCTTTCTTT | CASTKDRVATEAFF
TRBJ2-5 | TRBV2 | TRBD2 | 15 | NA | TGTGCCAGCAGTGTATTAGCGGGAGCAGGGGAGACCCAGTACTTC | CASSVLAGAGETQYF
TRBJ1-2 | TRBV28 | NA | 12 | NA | TGTGCCAGCAGTTTATTGCCTTACGGCTACACCTTC | CASSLLPYGYTF
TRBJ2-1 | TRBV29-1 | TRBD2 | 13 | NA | TGCAGCGCGAACAGCGGGAAATACAATGAGCAGTTCTTC | CSANSGKYNEQFF
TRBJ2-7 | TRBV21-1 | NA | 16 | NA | TGTGCCAGCAGCAGGATGATCCAGGGGGCGGCCTACGAGCAGTACTTC | CASSRMIQGAAYEQYF
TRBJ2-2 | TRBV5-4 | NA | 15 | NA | TGTGCCAGCAGCTTGGCCGGAGGGGGCACCGGGGAGCTGTTTTTT | CASSLAGGGTGELFF
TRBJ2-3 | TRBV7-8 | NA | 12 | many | TGTGCCAGCAGCCCAAACACAGATACGCAGTATTTT | CASSPNTDTQYF
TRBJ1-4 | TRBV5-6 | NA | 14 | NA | TGTGCCAGCAGCTTGGGGGCAGCTAATGAAAAACTGTTTTTT | CASSLGAANEKLFF
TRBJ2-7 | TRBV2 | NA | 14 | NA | TGTGCCAGCAGGCCGCGGGGAGGAGCCTACGAGCAGTACTTC | CASRPRGGAYEQYF
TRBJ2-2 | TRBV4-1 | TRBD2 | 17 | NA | TGCGCCAGCAGCCAAGATGGGAGGCTAGCGGGAGCCGGGGAGCTGTTTTTT | CASSQDGRLAGAGELFF
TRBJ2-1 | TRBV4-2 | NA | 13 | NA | TGTGCCAGCAGCCAAGAGGTACGTGATGAGCAGTTCTTC | CASSQEVRDEQFF
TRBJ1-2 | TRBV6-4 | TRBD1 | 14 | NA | TGTGCCAGCAGTGACGGACAGGTTGGTAGCGGCTACACCTTC | CASSDGQVGSGYTF
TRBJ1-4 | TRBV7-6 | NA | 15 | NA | TGTGCCAGCAGCTTAGACGGGGGTGGGAGTGAAAAACTGTTTTTT | CASSLDGGGSEKLFF
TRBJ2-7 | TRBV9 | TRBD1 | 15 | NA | TGTGCCAGCAGCACCGGGACAGGGGGCTTCTACGAGCAGTACTTC | CASSTGTGGFYEQYF
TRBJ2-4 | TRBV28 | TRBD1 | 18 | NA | TGTGCCAGCGGCCCGGGGCCCCGACAGGGGGCGGCCAAAAACATTCAGTACTTC | CASGPGPRQGAAKNIQYF
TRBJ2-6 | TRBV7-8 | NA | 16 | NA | TGTGCCAGCAGCTTAGCGAGGAGCTCTGGGGCCAACGTCCTGACTTTC | CASSLARSSGANVLTF
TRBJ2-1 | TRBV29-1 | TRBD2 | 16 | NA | TGCAGCGTGGATCAACCGGGACTAGCGGGAGTAGGTGAGCAGTTCTTC | CSVDQPGLAGVGEQFF
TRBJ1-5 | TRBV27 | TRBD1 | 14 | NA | TGTGCCAGCAACAAACAGGGGCGCAATCAGCCCCAGCATTTT | CASNKQGRNQPQHF
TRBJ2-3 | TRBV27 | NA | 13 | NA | TGTGCCAGCAGTTTCTTCCCCACAGATACGCAGTATTTT | CASSFFPTDTQYF
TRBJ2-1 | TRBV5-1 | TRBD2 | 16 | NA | TGCGCCAGCAGCTTGGTCGGTAGCGGGAGCTGGGAAGAGCAGTTCTTC | CASSLVGSGSWEEQFF
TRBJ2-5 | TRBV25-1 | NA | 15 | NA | TGTGCCAGCAGGACCCGTTCTACCGATCAAGAGACCCAGTACTTC | CASRTRSTDQETQYF
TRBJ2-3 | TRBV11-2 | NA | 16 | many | TGTGCCAGCAGCCCCGGAATCAGGGTCAACACAGATACGCAGTATTTT | CASSPGIRVNTDTQYF
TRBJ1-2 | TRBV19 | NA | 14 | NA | TGTGCCAGTAGTATCCGCGGCGCTAACTATGGCTACACCTTC | CASSIRGANYGYTF
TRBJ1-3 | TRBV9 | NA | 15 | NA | TGTGCCAGCAGCGCCGGACAGTCTGCTGGAAACACCATATATTTT | CASSAGQSAGNTIYF
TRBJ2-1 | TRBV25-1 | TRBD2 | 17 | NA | TGTGCCAGCAGTGAATATGAGAGACTAGCGGGAGACTATGAGCAGTTCTTC | CASSEYERLAGDYEQFF
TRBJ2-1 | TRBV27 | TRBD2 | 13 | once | TGTGCCAGCAGGGATGGACTAGCGGATGAGCAGTTCTTC | CASRDGLADEQFF
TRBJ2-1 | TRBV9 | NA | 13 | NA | TGTGCCAGCAGCGTAGCCGGGAACAATGAGCAGTTCTTC | CASSVAGNNEQFF
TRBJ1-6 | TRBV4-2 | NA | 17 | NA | TGTGCCAGCAGCCAACCCGCGGGAGGCTCCTATAATTCACCCCTCCACTTT | CASSQPAGGSYNSPLHF
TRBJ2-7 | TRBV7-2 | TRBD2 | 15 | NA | TGTGCCAGCAGCAATACCGCGGGAGGGCCTGGCGAGCAGTACTTC | CASSNTAGGPGEQYF
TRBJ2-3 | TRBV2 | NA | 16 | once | TGTGCCAGCAGTGAAAGGGCAGATTTTTTCTCAGATACGCAGTATTTT | CASSERADFFSDTQYF
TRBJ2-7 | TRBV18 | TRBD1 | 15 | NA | TGTGCCAGCTCACCCGGACAGGGGAGGGTCTACGAGCAGTACTTC | CASSPGQGRVYEQYF
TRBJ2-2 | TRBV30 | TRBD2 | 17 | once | TGTGCCTGGAGCGGACTAGCGGGAGGGGGGAACACCGGGGAGCTGTTTTTT | CAWSGLAGGGNTGELFF